This T cell receptor (beta chain) was recovered during a study of cytomegalovirus exposure and HLA in healthy donors. Remarks on this clone: What it recognizes is unknown.

Vbeta (60) and Jbeta (13) primers were used in the PCR. Libraries were prepared by immunoSEQ multiplex PCR; TCRdb keeps only in-frame clonotypes and omits some of them. This repertoire shows just over 200,000 clones, approximately 70% found once; its top ten account for around 2.6%. The V gene lost 7 bases and the J gene lost 8 bases, with 14 bases spanning the gap. The CDR3 is 12 amino acids. CDR1 and CDR2 (germline): MNHNY, SVGAGI (reference sequence). Study observations and caveats: Available immune exposure information covered CMV serostatus only.

The chain uses TRBV6-6 and TRBJ2-5; TRBD2 is a possible D gene (6 bases). The TCR comes from a man in his forties in good health and CMV-seropositive. The sample consisted of PBMCs. CDR3 DNA sequence: TGTGCCAGCACACCCGGCGGGGCCACCCAGTACTTC. Encoded protein: CASTPGGATQYF.